This T cell receptor (beta chain) appears in the sequencing data of a study of cytomegalovirus exposure and HLA in healthy donors. Whole-study results and caveats: Through in vitro validation, three CMV-associated chains were shown to be specific for CMV antigens.

The CDR3 is 13 residues long. CDR1 is SQVTM and CDR2 is ANQGSEA in the germline V gene. V was trimmed by 4 bases and J by 1 base, leaving 10 bases between them. With 60 Vbeta and 13 Jbeta primers, the PCR was carried out. Assay: immunoSEQ multiplex PCR; the TCRdb copy retains only in-frame clones and omits some. The sample records 130,000 or so clones, roughly four fifths being singletons. Regarding this clone: Its antigen is undetermined.

The chain uses TRBV29-1 and TRBJ1-1; tentative D call: TRBD1 (5 bases). Material: PBMCs. The receptor comes from a male donor in good health and CMV-seronegative. For the CDR3, the DNA is TGCAGCGTTGTCTTCCAGGGGAACACTGAAGCTTTCTTT. Residues: CSVVFQGNTEAFF.